These T cell receptor beta chains were read from a single sample in a study of cytomegalovirus exposure and HLA in healthy donors. The protocol was immunoSEQ multiplex PCR, while the TCRdb copy is restricted to in-frame clones and leaves out a portion. The sample shows 85,000 to 120,000 clones, 88% of them seen only once. The specimen was PBMCs. These receptors were obtained from a woman aged 18 to 35 in good health and CMV-seropositive. Each CDR3 is given with its conserved first and last residue. The order of the fields is D gene, V gene, clone size, J gene, CDR3 protein. The D gene is left open where the match is weak. Clone size appears in some rows only: once, few, many, or a class for an expanded clone.

D gene: -
V gene: TRBV11-2
clone size: -
J gene: TRBJ2-1
CDR3 protein: CASSLAGLPRDEQFF

D gene: -
V gene: TRBV2
clone size: once
J gene: TRBJ2-7
CDR3 protein: CASRVHGSYEQYF

D gene: TRBD2
V gene: TRBV10-3
clone size: -
J gene: TRBJ2-7
CDR3 protein: CAIRTSAGRVYEQYF

D gene: -
V gene: TRBV6-1
clone size: -
J gene: TRBJ1-1
CDR3 protein: CASGAGRNTEAFF

D gene: TRBD1
V gene: TRBV10-3
clone size: few
J gene: TRBJ2-7
CDR3 protein: CAISEKPGQGGEQYF

D gene: TRBD1
V gene: TRBV18
clone size: once
J gene: TRBJ1-6
CDR3 protein: CASSQAGTVYNSPLHF

D gene: TRBD2
V gene: TRBV11-2
clone size: -
J gene: TRBJ2-7
CDR3 protein: CASSLVAWTSREQYF

D gene: -
V gene: TRBV27
clone size: -
J gene: TRBJ1-2
CDR3 protein: CASSPQGNYGYTF

D gene: TRBD1
V gene: TRBV19
clone size: -
J gene: TRBJ1-2
CDR3 protein: CASSWDREGGYTF

D gene: TRBD1
V gene: TRBV5-5
clone size: -
J gene: TRBJ2-7
CDR3 protein: CASRRPGQGFHEQYF

D gene: -
V gene: TRBV5-6
clone size: -
J gene: TRBJ2-3
CDR3 protein: CASSLRTASLVRDTQYF

D gene: -
V gene: TRBV4-1
clone size: few
J gene: TRBJ2-2
CDR3 protein: CASSQSPDTGELFF

D gene: -
V gene: TRBV2
clone size: -
J gene: TRBJ2-3
CDR3 protein: CASSERLAMTPDTQYF

D gene: -
V gene: TRBV27
clone size: -
J gene: TRBJ1-1
CDR3 protein: CASRAGNTEAFF

D gene: -
V gene: TRBV4-1
clone size: -
J gene: TRBJ1-5
CDR3 protein: CASSQDSGGGPSNQPQHF

D gene: -
V gene: TRBV27
clone size: once
J gene: TRBJ1-5
CDR3 protein: CASSGRDSGQPQHF

D gene: TRBD2
V gene: TRBV9
clone size: -
J gene: TRBJ2-5
CDR3 protein: CASSSQTSGVKETQYF

D gene: -
V gene: TRBV15
clone size: once
J gene: TRBJ2-1
CDR3 protein: CATSTGQTDNEQFF

D gene: -
V gene: TRBV29-1
clone size: once
J gene: TRBJ1-2
CDR3 protein: CSVAPKLTNYGYTF

D gene: TRBD1
V gene: TRBV19
clone size: -
J gene: TRBJ1-1
CDR3 protein: CASTWGQMNTEAFF

D gene: -
V gene: TRBV21-1
clone size: -
J gene: TRBJ1-2
CDR3 protein: CASSKGSGQGTGGYTF

D gene: -
V gene: TRBV27
clone size: -
J gene: TRBJ1-4
CDR3 protein: CASRPEGGIAEKLFF

D gene: TRBD1
V gene: TRBV11-3
clone size: -
J gene: TRBJ1-2
CDR3 protein: CASSLPPDRGLIYGYTF

D gene: -
V gene: TRBV9
clone size: -
J gene: TRBJ1-5
CDR3 protein: CASSTGGNQPQHF

D gene: -
V gene: TRBV18
clone size: -
J gene: TRBJ2-1
CDR3 protein: CASSTQGPVYNEQFF

D gene: TRBD2
V gene: TRBV7-9
clone size: once
J gene: TRBJ2-7
CDR3 protein: CASSLTLSASGPSYEQYF

D gene: TRBD2
V gene: TRBV11-2
clone size: few
J gene: TRBJ2-1
CDR3 protein: CASGTWTSAYNEQFF

D gene: -
V gene: TRBV7-9
clone size: -
J gene: TRBJ2-5
CDR3 protein: CASSPETQYF

D gene: TRBD1
V gene: TRBV5-6
clone size: -
J gene: TRBJ1-1
CDR3 protein: CASSYDREAEAFF

D gene: TRBD1
V gene: TRBV11-2
clone size: few
J gene: TRBJ2-7
CDR3 protein: CASSPRSGTGFSYEQYF

D gene: -
V gene: TRBV7-8
clone size: -
J gene: TRBJ2-1
CDR3 protein: CASSPSQGAAQQFF

D gene: -
V gene: TRBV27
clone size: -
J gene: TRBJ1-6
CDR3 protein: CASSSGEGSPLHF

D gene: TRBD1
V gene: TRBV7-2
clone size: -
J gene: TRBJ1-6
CDR3 protein: CASSATGNSPLHF

D gene: -
V gene: TRBV18
clone size: -
J gene: TRBJ1-1
CDR3 protein: CASSPPARGNTEAFF

D gene: TRBD1
V gene: TRBV5-6
clone size: -
J gene: TRBJ2-7
CDR3 protein: CASSLGTGGEQYF